These 6 T cell receptor beta chains share one sample of origin, sequenced in a study of CD8 T cells in Susac syndrome. RNA in amounts of roughly 0.5 to 1 ug was reverse transcribed with random hexamers. TCRdb ran MiXCR on the immunoSEQ multiplex PCR reads and lists one entry per CDR3 protein. The table includes some 260,000 distinct CDR3 sequences, 85% detected once. Sequencing was carried out using CD8+ T cells from PBMCs. All receptors come from a human donor with multiple sclerosis.

J is TRBJ1-5 and V is TRBV15; D not resolved. The V and J ends lost 0 bases and 0 bases respectively, with 12 bases between them. Germline loops: CDR1 LNHNV, CDR2 YYDKDF (reference sequence). The CDR3 spans 17 residues. CDR3 nucleotides: TGTGCCACCAGCAGAGATCGGCGACTATATAGCAATCAGCCCCAGCATTTT. It specifies CATSRDRRLYSNQPQHF. The full variable domain, its missing parts supplied by reference TRBV15 and TRBJ1-5, is DAMVIQNPRYQVTQFGKPVTLSCSQTLNHNVMYWYQQKSSQAPKLLFHYYDKDFNNEADTPDNFQSRRPNTSFCFLDIRSPGLGDTAMYLCATSRDRRLYSNQPQHFGDGTRLSIL.

V gene TRBV11-2 combines with J gene TRBJ1-3; no clear D gene. CDR1 and CDR2 (germline): SGHAT, FQNNGV. V lost 3 bases, J lost 1 base, and 7 bases lay in between. The CDR3 has 14 amino acids. The CDR3 DNA sequence: TGTGCCAGCAGCTTTACCGGGTCTGGAAACACCATATATTTT. This gives the protein CASSFTGSGNTIYF.

The rearrangement uses TRBV20-1 and TRBJ2-7; TRBD1 or TRBD2 may be the D gene (6 bases each). Trimming took off 6 bases at V and 4 bases at J, with 13 bases between the two ends. The CDR3 is 12 amino acids. The germline CDR1 and CDR2 sequences are DFQATT and SNEGSKA (reference sequence). The CDR3 DNA follows: TGCAGTGCCAACACAGGGAGGTACGAGCAGTACTTC. It codes for CSANTGRYEQYF.

This chain uses TRBV5-6 with TRBJ2-7; no firm D call. Germline V gene lookup returns CDR1 SGHDT and CDR2 YYEEEE. The CDR3 consists of 14 residues. Trimming removed 1 base from V and 2 bases from J, with 10 bases in between. CDR3 residues: CASSLSLVAYEQYF. DNA for the CDR3: TGTGCCAGCAGCTTGAGTCTAGTCGCCTACGAGCAGTACTTC.

Note on this clonotype: At one of its ends the junction is not consistent with the germline gene, which may arise from a read error. The V and J genes are TRBV5-1 and TRBJ2-7, with 8 bases aligning to TRBD2. The CDR3 is 14 amino acids. Germline CDR1 reads SGHRS; CDR2 reads YFSETQ. CDR3 sequence: CASSLAGLAYEQYF. The CDR3 region has the DNA TGTGCCAGCAGCTTAGCGGGATTGGCCTACGAGCAGTACTTC.

CDR3 in DNA: TGTGCCAGCGGATCAGACAGGGGACCCTATGGCTACACCTTC. Its protein is CASGSDRGPYGYTF. This chain links TRBV9 with TRBJ1-2, with TRBD1 matching 8 bases. J lost 4 bases, V lost 7 bases, and 9 bases had no gene match. This CDR3 has 14 residues. Germline CDR1 and CDR2: SGDLS and YYNGEE.